This paragraph covers one T cell receptor beta chain sequence. Antigen specificity is unknown. TCR beta CDR3 regions were amplified from RNA. The primer set for the first-round RT-PCR of the TCR CDR3 was HTBI. In TCRdb, the multiplex PCR reads were re-called with MiXCR into one record per CDR3 protein. The table has roughly 530,000 distinct CDR3 sequences, approximately 17% seen once. Trimming stripped 3 bases from V and 4 bases from J, with 12 bases between. The germline V gene encodes CDR1 LNHDA and CDR2 SQIVND (reference sequence). The CDR3 covers 14 residues. This sample is part of a study of T cells in Graves' hyperthyroidism and ophthalmopathy. Whole-study results and caveats: Researchers report that a 13 V-J model separated ophthalmopathy from stable hyperthyroidism.

The rearrangement links TRBV19 to TRBJ1-1, with a weak D call TRBD1 (5 bases). This clonotype was sampled from a woman aged 18-29 years with Graves' ophthalmopathy. Sequencing was carried out using blood. CDR3 sequence reads: CASSIEQGSTEAFF. The CDR3, as DNA: TGTGCCAGTAGTATTGAGCAGGGAAGCACTGAAGCTTTCTTT.